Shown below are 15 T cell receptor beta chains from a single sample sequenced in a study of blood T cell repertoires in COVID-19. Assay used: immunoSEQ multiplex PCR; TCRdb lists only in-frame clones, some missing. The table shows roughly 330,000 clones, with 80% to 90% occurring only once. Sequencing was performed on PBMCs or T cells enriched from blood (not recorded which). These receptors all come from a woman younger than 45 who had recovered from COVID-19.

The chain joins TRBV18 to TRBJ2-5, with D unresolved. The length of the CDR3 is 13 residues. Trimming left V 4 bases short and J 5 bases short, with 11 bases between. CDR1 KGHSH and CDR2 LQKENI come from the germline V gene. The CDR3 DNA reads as TGTGCCAGCTCACTCTCATTCGGTGAGACCCAGTACTTC. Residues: CASSLSFGETQYF. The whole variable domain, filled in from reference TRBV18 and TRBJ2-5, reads NAGVMQNPRHLVRRRGQEARLRCSPMKGHSHVYWYRQLPEEGLKFMVYLQKENIIDESGMPKERFSAEFPKEGPSILRIQQVVRGDSAAYFCASSLSFGETQYFGPGTRLLVL.

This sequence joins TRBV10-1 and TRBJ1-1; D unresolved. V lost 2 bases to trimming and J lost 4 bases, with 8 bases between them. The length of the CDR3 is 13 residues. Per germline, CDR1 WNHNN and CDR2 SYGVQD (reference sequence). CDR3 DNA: TGCGCCAGCAGTGAGGGGGAGTTCACTGAAGCTTTCTTT. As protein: CASSEGEFTEAFF.

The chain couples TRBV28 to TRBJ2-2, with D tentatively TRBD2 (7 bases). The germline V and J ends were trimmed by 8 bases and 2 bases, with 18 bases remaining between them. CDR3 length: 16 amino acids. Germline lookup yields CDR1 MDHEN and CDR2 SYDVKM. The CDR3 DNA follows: TGTGCCAGCCCGCCCGCGGGGGCCTTTAACACCGGGGAGCTGTTTTTT. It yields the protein CASPPAGAFNTGELFF. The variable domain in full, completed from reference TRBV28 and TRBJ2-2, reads DVKVTQSSRYLVKRTGEKVFLECVQDMDHENMFWYRQDPGLGLRLIYFSYDVKMKEKGDIPEGYSVSREKKERFSLILESASTNQTSMYLCASPPAGAFNTGELFFGEGSRLTVL.

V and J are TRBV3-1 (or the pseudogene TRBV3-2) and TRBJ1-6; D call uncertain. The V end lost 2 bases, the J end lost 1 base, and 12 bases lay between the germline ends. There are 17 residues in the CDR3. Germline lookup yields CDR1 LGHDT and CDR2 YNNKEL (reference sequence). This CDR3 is CASSQFRRLSYNSPLHF. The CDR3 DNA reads TGTGCCAGCAGCCAATTTCGGAGGCTTTCCTATAATTCACCCCTCCACTTT.

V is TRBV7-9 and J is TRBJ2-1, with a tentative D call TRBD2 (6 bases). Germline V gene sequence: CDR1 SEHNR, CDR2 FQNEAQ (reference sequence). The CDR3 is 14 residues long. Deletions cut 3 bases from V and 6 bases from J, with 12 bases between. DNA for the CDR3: TGTGCCAGCAGCTTGTCGGGGGTCCTCAATGAGCAGTTCTTC. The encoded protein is CASSLSGVLNEQFF.

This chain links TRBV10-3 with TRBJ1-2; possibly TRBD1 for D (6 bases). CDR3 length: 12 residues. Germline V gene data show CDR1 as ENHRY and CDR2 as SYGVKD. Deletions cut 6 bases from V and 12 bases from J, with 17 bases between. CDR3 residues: CAIRGPETGNTF. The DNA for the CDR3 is TGTGCCATCAGGGGGCCTGAGACAGGCAACACCTTC.

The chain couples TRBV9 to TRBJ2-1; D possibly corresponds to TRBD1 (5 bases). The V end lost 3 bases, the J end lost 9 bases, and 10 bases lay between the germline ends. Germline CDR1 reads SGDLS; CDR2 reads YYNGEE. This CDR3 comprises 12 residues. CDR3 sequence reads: CASSAQGSEQFF. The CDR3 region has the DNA TGTGCCAGCAGCGCGCAGGGCAGTGAGCAGTTCTTC. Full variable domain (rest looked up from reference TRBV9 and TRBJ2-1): DSGVTQTPKHLITATGQRVTLRCSPRSGDLSVYWYQQSLDQGLQFLIQYYNGEERAKGNILERFSAQQFPDLHSELNLSSLELGDSALYFCASSAQGSEQFFGPGTRLTVL.

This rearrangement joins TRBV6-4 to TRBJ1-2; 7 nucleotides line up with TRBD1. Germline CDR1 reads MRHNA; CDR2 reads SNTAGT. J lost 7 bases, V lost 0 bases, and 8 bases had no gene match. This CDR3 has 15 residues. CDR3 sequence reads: CASSDSNRGTGGYTF. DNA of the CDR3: TGTGCCAGCAGTGACTCTAACAGGGGAACGGGTGGCTACACCTTC.

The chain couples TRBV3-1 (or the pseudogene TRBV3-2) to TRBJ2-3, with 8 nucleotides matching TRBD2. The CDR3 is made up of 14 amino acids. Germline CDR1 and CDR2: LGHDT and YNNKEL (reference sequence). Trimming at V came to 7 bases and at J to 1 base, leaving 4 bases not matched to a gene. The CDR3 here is CASTSRGGTDTQYF. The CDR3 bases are TGTGCCAGCACCTCGCGGGGGGGCACAGATACGCAGTATTTT.

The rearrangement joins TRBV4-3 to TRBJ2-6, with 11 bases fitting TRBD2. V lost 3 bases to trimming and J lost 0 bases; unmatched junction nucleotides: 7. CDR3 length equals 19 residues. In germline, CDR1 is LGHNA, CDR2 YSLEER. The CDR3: CASSQGTSGGSSGANVLTF. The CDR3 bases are TGCGCCAGCAGCCAGGGTACTAGCGGGGGTTCCTCTGGGGCCAACGTCCTGACTTTC.

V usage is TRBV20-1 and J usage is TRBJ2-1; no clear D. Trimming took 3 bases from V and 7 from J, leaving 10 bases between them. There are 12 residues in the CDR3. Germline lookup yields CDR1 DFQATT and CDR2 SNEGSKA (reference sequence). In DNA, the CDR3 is TGCAGTGCTAGTCTCCGAGGAAATGAGCAGTTCTTC. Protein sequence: CSASLRGNEQFF.

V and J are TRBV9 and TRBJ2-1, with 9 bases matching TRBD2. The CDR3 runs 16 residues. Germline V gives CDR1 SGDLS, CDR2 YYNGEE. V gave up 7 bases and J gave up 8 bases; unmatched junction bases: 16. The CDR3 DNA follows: TGTGCCAGCGGGGTCCAACCGGGACTAGCTATATATGAGCAGTTCTTC. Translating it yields CASGVQPGLAIYEQFF.

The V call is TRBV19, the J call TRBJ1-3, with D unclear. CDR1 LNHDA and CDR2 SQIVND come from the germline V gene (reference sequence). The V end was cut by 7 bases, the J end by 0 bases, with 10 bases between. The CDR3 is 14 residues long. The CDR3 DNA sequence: TGTGCCAGTATACCGCGGTTCTCTGGAAACACCATATATTTT. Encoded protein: CASIPRFSGNTIYF.

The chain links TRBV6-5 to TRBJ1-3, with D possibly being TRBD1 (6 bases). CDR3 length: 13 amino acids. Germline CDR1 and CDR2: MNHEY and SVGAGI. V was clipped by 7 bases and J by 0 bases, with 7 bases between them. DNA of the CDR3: TGTGCCAGCAAGGGGGTCTCTGGAAACACCATATATTTT. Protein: CASKGVSGNTIYF.

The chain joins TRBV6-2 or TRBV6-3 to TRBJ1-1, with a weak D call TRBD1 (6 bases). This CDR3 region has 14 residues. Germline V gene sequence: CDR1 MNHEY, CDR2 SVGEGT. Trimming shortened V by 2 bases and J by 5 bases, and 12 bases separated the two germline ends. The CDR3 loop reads CASSYRGRETEAFF. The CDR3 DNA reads TGTGCCAGCAGTTACCGGGGGCGGGAGACTGAAGCTTTCTTT.